The rows below give T cell receptor beta chains drawn from one sample of a study of blood T cell repertoires in COVID-19. Generated by immunoSEQ multiplex PCR, the TCRdb table keeps only in-frame clones and is missing some. The sample gives around 220,000 clones, over 80% of which show up once; 4.5% to 5.5% is in the top ten. The sequencing sample was made of peripheral blood. These receptors were taken from a human donor in a cohort sampled during active COVID-19. The CDR3 runs from the conserved cysteine through the conserved F or W. Each record gives: J gene, V gene, D gene, clone size, CDR3 DNA, CDR3 protein. D genes are given only for firm matches. Size is stated for part of the rows, as once, few or many counts, or as a class when the clone is expanded.

TRBJ2-2	TRBV3-1/TRBV3-2	.	.	TGTGCCAGCAGCCCCCTGGGGGCATTTAGACCGACCGGGGAGCTGTTTTTT	CASSPLGAFRPTGELFF
TRBJ2-7	TRBV9	.	.	TGTGCCAGCACCCCAGGGAGTAGCGGTACCTACGAGCAGTACTTC	CASTPGSSGTYEQYF
TRBJ2-3	TRBV10-1	TRBD2	.	TGCGCCAGCAGCCGGACTAGCGGGAGGGTCACGTCCCAGTATTTT	CASSRTSGRVTSQYF
TRBJ2-7	TRBV29-1	TRBD1	many	TGCAGCGTTGAAGGGACAGGGACTTACGAGCAGTACTTC	CSVEGTGTYEQYF
TRBJ2-7	TRBV5-1	TRBD1	few	TGCGCCAGCAGCTGGGGACAGGGGGCGACCTACGAGCAGTACTTC	CASSWGQGATYEQYF
TRBJ2-1	TRBV7-3	TRBD2	few	TGTGCCAGCAGCTTAAGACGCGGGAGGGGGTTGTCGTACAATGAGCAGTTCTTC	CASSLRRGRGLSYNEQFF
TRBJ2-2	TRBV6-5	.	.	TGTGCCAGCAGTTACTCGTTGCGGGGGAACACCGGGGAGCTGTTTTTT	CASSYSLRGNTGELFF
TRBJ2-7	TRBV20-1	TRBD2	.	TGCAGTGCTAGTGTTCTAGCGGGAGCGAGCGAGCAGTACTTC	CSASVLAGASEQYF
TRBJ1-6	TRBV10-3	.	.	TGTGCCATCAGTGCGGGCGGGGACCATAATTCACCCCTCCACTTT	CAISAGGDHNSPLHF
TRBJ2-1	TRBV4-2	.	.	TGTGCCAGCAGCAGGAATCCACGGGAAAGCTCCTACAATGAGCAGTTCTTC	CASSRNPRESSYNEQFF
TRBJ2-4	TRBV4-3	TRBD2	.	TGCGCCAGCAGCCAAGATCCAAGCGGGAGGGGCAAAAACATTCAGTACTTC	CASSQDPSGRGKNIQYF
TRBJ1-5	TRBV28	.	.	TGTGCCAGCACTTCAACAGATAGCAATCAGCCCCAGCATTTT	CASTSTDSNQPQHF
TRBJ1-5	TRBV7-2	.	.	TGTGCCAGCAGCTTAGAACGGGGGGTGGGCAATCAGCCCCAGCATTTT	CASSLERGVGNQPQHF
TRBJ1-2	TRBV28	TRBD1	.	TGTGCCAGCAGCTACGGGACAGCTAACTATGGCTACACCTTC	CASSYGTANYGYTF
TRBJ1-2	TRBV28	.	.	TGTGCCAGCAGCGCGGGGAGCTATGGCTACACCTTC	CASSAGSYGYTF